Following are 27 T cell receptor beta chains from one sample sequenced in a study of T-cell memory formation after mild COVID-19. Using its own MiXCR run on the 5' RACE reads, TCRdb lists one record per CDR3 protein. The data contain 92,000 or so distinct CDR3 sequences, around 15% of them singletons. The specimen was PBMCs or a T cell subset sorted from them (not recorded which). These receptor sequences come from a man younger than 35 who had mild COVID-19 (a few samples of this study predate the infection). Cell type and time point are not known.

V usage is TRBV6-2 or TRBV6-3 and J usage is TRBJ2-5; tentatively, D is TRBD1 (6 bases). This CDR3 is built from 13 residues. V gave up 6 bases and J gave up 2 bases, with 10 bases separating them. Looked up from germline, CDR1 is MNHEY and CDR2 is SVGEGT. In DNA form, the CDR3 reads TGTGCCAGCAGATGGGGGCCTCAAGAGACCCAGTACTTC. It codes for CASRWGPQETQYF.

This rearrangement joins TRBV25-1 to TRBJ2-1; D possibly corresponds to TRBD1 (7 bases). Germline CDR1 reads MGHDK; CDR2 reads SYGVNS. The CDR3 spans 12 residues. Trimming stripped 8 bases from V and 12 bases from J, with 17 bases between. For the CDR3, the DNA is TGTGCCAGCTCCCAGGGGGGACTCGGGCAGTTCTTC. It codes for CASSQGGLGQFF.

The chain couples TRBV7-6 to TRBJ1-1; D unclear. The ends were cut back, 2 bases at V and 11 bases at J, with 15 bases in the middle. The CDR3 runs to 13 residues. CDR1 and CDR2 from the germline V gene are SGHVS and FNYEAQ. CDR3 nucleotides: TGTGCCAGCAGCTTAAGTTTGGGGTCCGGGGCTTTCTTT. Translating gives CASSLSLGSGAFF.

This clonotype has just a few counts. The chain couples TRBV27 to TRBJ2-1; D uncertain. The CDR3 totals 18 residues. V lost 2 bases to trimming and J lost 5 bases, with 22 bases between them. Germline-derived CDR1 and CDR2 are MNHEY and SMNVEV (reference sequence). CDR3 sequence reads: CASSLKGPQTNRDNEQFF. CDR3 DNA: TGTGCCAGCAGTTTAAAGGGTCCCCAGACGAATCGAGACAATGAGCAGTTCTTC.

This clonotype is medium-sized by share. The chain joins TRBV27 to TRBJ2-1; the D gene is possibly TRBD1 (6 bases). Germline CDR1 and CDR2: MNHEY and SMNVEV (reference sequence). The CDR3 totals 14 residues. Trimming removed 5 bases from V and 6 bases from J, with 14 bases in between. The CDR3 protein is CASSQGSRVNEQFF. CDR3 sequence (DNA): TGTGCCAGCAGTCAGGGGAGTAGAGTCAATGAGCAGTTCTTC.

The chain combines TRBV12-3 or TRBV12-4 with TRBJ2-4; weak D call: TRBD1 (5 bases). V was trimmed by 3 bases and J by 10 bases, leaving 19 bases between them. The CDR3 loop spans 15 amino acids. As DNA, the CDR3 is TGTGCCAGCAGTTTGGAGACAGCACCACCTTCTATTCAGTACTTC. Its translation is CASSLETAPPSIQYF.

In its sample, this clonotype was seen a few times. The V gene is TRBV15, the J gene TRBJ1-5; no reliable D call. Germline V lookup: CDR1 LNHNV, CDR2 YYDKDF (reference sequence). V was pared by 0 bases and J by 7 bases, with 7 bases between. The CDR3 runs 13 residues. CDR3 sequence reads: CATSRDIQQPQHF. The CDR3 bases are TGTGCCACCAGCAGAGATATCCAGCAGCCCCAGCATTTT.

This clonotype was seen more than once but under ten times. The CDR3 DNA reads as TGCGCCAGCAGCCATACAGGGGCCAGCTATGGCTACACCTTC. It is translated as CASSHTGASYGYTF. The chain combines TRBV4-3 with TRBJ1-2, with 7 bases lining up with TRBD1. J gave up 4 bases and V 3 bases, and 5 bases lay outside the gene matches. The length of the CDR3 is 14 residues. Germline V gives CDR1 LGHNA, CDR2 YSLEER.

This clonotype was found many times. This CDR3 reads CASSANTRVTKNIQYF. CDR3 in DNA: TGTGCCAGCAGCGCGAATACCAGGGTTACCAAAAACATTCAGTACTTC. The chain has TRBV7-8 and TRBJ2-4; tentative D call: TRBD1 (5 bases). CDR3 size: 16 residues. Trimming took 5 bases from V and 2 from J, leaving 16 bases between them. CDR1 is SGHVS, CDR2 FQNEAQ, per germline.

This clonotype showed up many times. The genes are TRBV12-3 or TRBV12-4 and TRBJ2-7, with 12 bases identical to TRBD2. V trimming: 5 bases; J trimming: 3 bases; junction bases outside the gene matches: 2. The CDR3 has 14 amino acids. The CDR3 protein is CASSPTSGGYEQYF. As DNA, the CDR3 is TGTGCCAGCAGTCCGACTAGCGGGGGCTACGAGCAGTACTTC.

Many counts were recorded for this clonotype. The V call is TRBV30, the J call TRBJ2-7; D is unresolved. CDR1 is GTSNPN, CDR2 SVGIG, per germline (reference sequence). The V end was cut by 4 bases, the J end by 0 bases, with 16 bases between. The CDR3 sequence is 15 residues long. The CDR3 DNA reads TGTGCCTGGACCGGATGGCAGAGACTCTCCTACGAGCAGTACTTC. Its protein is CAWTGWQRLSYEQYF.

The chain uses TRBV7-6 and TRBJ2-5; TRBD1 matches at 7 bases. CDR1 is SGHVS, CDR2 FNYEAQ, per germline. This CDR3 spans 14 amino acids. V shed 5 bases and J 3 bases; nucleotides not matched to a gene: 6. The CDR3 spells CASSGYRGKETQYF. As DNA, the CDR3 is TGTGCCAGCAGCGGATACAGGGGAAAAGAGACCCAGTACTTC.

This sequence joins TRBV4-3 and TRBJ2-3; D might be TRBD1 or TRBD2, each matching 6 bases. From germline, CDR1 is LGHNA and CDR2 YSLEER. V was trimmed by 0 bases and J by 5 bases, leaving 9 bases between them. The CDR3 contains 14 residues. CDR3 amino acids: CASSQDRGEDTQYF. CDR3 nucleotide sequence: TGCGCCAGCAGCCAAGATAGGGGGGAAGATACGCAGTATTTT.

The genes are TRBV25-1 and TRBJ2-7; weak D call: TRBD2 (6 bases). With 3 bases removed from V and 6 bases from J, the gap between germline ends came to 12 bases. The CDR3 is 13 amino acids. Germline V lookup: CDR1 MGHDK, CDR2 SYGVNS. CDR3 loop: CASSDSPGSEQYF. Written as DNA, the CDR3 is TGTGCCAGCAGTGACAGTCCCGGGAGCGAGCAGTACTTC.

The chain carries TRBV4-1 and TRBJ2-5, with 9 bases fitting TRBD1. Trimming took 3 bases from V and 2 from J; bases not matched to a gene: 4. Germline values: CDR1 MGHRA, CDR2 YSYEKL. This CDR3 is 15 amino acids long. In nucleotides, the CDR3 is TGCGCCAGCAGCCAGGCGACAGGGGGGCAAGAGACCCAGTACTTC. This sequence encodes CASSQATGGQETQYF.

This clonotype was seen ten or more times. The chain couples TRBV20-1 to TRBJ2-1; D is perhaps TRBD2 (5 bases). CDR1 is DFQATT and CDR2 is SNEGSKA in the germline V gene (reference sequence). The CDR3 runs to 13 residues. V was cut by 5 bases and J by 3 bases, with 11 bases left in between. In DNA form, the CDR3 reads TGCAGTGCTCATAGCGCAGACTACAATGAGCAGTTCTTC. Residues: CSAHSADYNEQFF.

J is TRBJ1-5 and V is TRBV5-5, with a weak D call TRBD1 (5 bases). Germline V gene data show CDR1 as SGHKS and CDR2 as YYEKEE (reference sequence). This CDR3 is built from 14 residues. The germline V and J ends were trimmed by 4 bases and 2 bases, with 10 bases remaining between them. CDR3 bases: TGTGCCAGCAGCCAAGGAGGGGGCAATCAGCCCCAGCATTTT. Translated, it gives CASSQGGGNQPQHF.

This clonotype was detected a few times. The V call is TRBV30, the J call TRBJ1-1, with D uncertain. The V end lost 4 bases, the J end lost 7 bases, and 7 bases lay between the germline ends. Germline CDR1 reads GTSNPN; CDR2 reads SVGIG (reference sequence). The CDR3 is 10 residues long. The CDR3 is CAWIRLEAFF. The DNA of the CDR3 is TGTGCCTGGATCAGGCTTGAAGCTTTCTTT.

In its sample, this clonotype was seen a few times. The genes are TRBV2 and TRBJ2-3; D is possibly TRBD2 (6 bases). The CDR3 contains 17 residues. The V end lost 1 base, the J end lost 2 bases, and 16 bases lay between the germline ends. The germline V gene has CDR1 SNHLY and CDR2 FYNNEI. The CDR3 loop is CASSEVWPGGVTDTQYF. The CDR3 DNA reads TGTGCCAGCAGTGAAGTTTGGCCCGGCGGGGTCACAGATACGCAGTATTTT.

The rearrangement joins TRBV12-2 to TRBJ1-1; the D call of TRBD1 is as the table states it, not checked on the DNA. TRBV12-2 is designated a pseudogene. The CDR3 length is 15 residues. The CDR3 DNA is TGTGCAAGTCGCTTTCTTTCTGGGGCTGGCGCTGAAGCTTTCTTT. Translation: CASRFLSGAGAEAFF.

The V call is TRBV7-3, the J call TRBJ2-2, with 14 bases matching TRBD2. The V gene's germline CDR1 is SGHTA and CDR2 FQGTGA. The junction had 7 bases not matched to a gene; V was cut back by 5 bases and J by 2 bases. This CDR3 comprises 18 residues. CDR3 amino acids: CASSLYGTSGGNTGELFF. CDR3 DNA sequence: TGTGCCAGCAGCCTATACGGGACTAGCGGGGGCAACACCGGGGAGCTGTTTTTT.

On this clonotype: Germline and junction disagree at one end, which may indicate a read error. The J gene is TRBJ2-2, the V gene TRBV9; 8 bases match TRBD1. Germline V lookup: CDR1 SGDLS, CDR2 YYNGEE. This CDR3 has 11 residues. Written as DNA, the CDR3 is TGTGCCAGCGGGGAACAGGGGGGGCTGTTTTTT. Translation: CASGEQGGLFF.

The chain employs TRBV7-9 and TRBJ2-1; 7 bases match TRBD1. The J segment lost 8 bases and the V segment lost 4 bases, leaving 5 bases of the junction unmatched. The germline V gene has CDR1 SEHNR and CDR2 FQNEAQ (reference sequence). The CDR3 runs 13 residues. CDR3 DNA sequence: TGTGCCAGCAGCTCGGACAGGTCCCATGAGCAGTTCTTC. Its translation is CASSSDRSHEQFF.

This rearrangement joins TRBV28 to TRBJ2-6; D may be TRBD2 (6 bases). With 5 bases removed from V and 4 bases from J, the gap between germline ends came to 12 bases. Germline CDR1 reads MDHEN; CDR2 reads SYDVKM. The CDR3 is made up of 15 amino acids. The CDR3 nucleotides are TGTGCCAGCAGTGGAGGGGTAACCGGGGCCAACGTCCTGACTTTC. This codes for CASSGGVTGANVLTF.

In this sample, this clonotype turned up a few times. The chain is built from TRBV6-5 and TRBJ1-1; D gene ambiguous. V was pared by 2 bases and J by 7 bases, with 5 bases between. This CDR3 comprises 11 residues. Per germline, CDR1 MNHEY and CDR2 SVGAGI. DNA of the CDR3: TGTGCCAGCAGTTACGGCGGTGAAGCTTTCTTT. It encodes CASSYGGEAFF.

A few counts support this clonotype. The rearrangement joins TRBV11-2 to TRBJ2-7, with D hard to call. The CDR3 is 12 amino acids. Germline V lookup: CDR1 SGHAT, CDR2 FQNNGV. The V end was cut by 5 bases, the J end by 4 bases, with 9 bases between. CDR3 nucleotides: TGTGCCAGCAGCCCGCCCTTTTACGAGCAGTACTTC. Residues: CASSPPFYEQYF.

This clonotype was found a few times. The chain couples TRBV20-1 to TRBJ1-2; D perhaps matches TRBD1 (5 bases). Trimming cost V 0 bases and J 10 bases, with 24 bases left between them. Germline V gene lookup returns CDR1 DFQATT and CDR2 SNEGSKA (reference sequence). The CDR3 is made up of 16 amino acids. The CDR3 loop is CSARDARQQRIGSYTF. The CDR3 region has the DNA TGCAGTGCTAGAGATGCCCGACAGCAACGGATAGGGTCCTACACCTTC.